The clone carrying this TCR beta chain was counted between two and nine times. Its matching antigen is unknown. This entry comes from a study of T-cell reconstitution after alpha-beta-depleted transplantation in children. Findings and caveats of the study: Several hundred graft clones that had expanded were reportedly the source of alpha-beta T cells about two months after transplant.

The CDR3 spans 16 residues. V lost 1 base, J lost 2 bases, and 13 bases lay in between. Germline CDR1 is SGHNT and CDR2 is YENEEA. Using unique molecular identifiers, the investigators prepared the TCRbeta library. TCRdb re-called the PCR reads with MiXCR, one entry per CDR3 protein. The table records fewer than 250,000 distinct CDR3 sequences, more than 15% of them present only once. This sequence joins TRBV11-3 and TRBJ2-3; unclear D gene. This specimen consisted of PBMCs, mostly from graft donor cells, obtained 360 days after TCRalphabeta/CD19-depleted stem cell transplant. This receptor was obtained from a male patient under 10 years old who had a stem cell transplant for acute lymphoblastic leukemia, so the T cells may come from the graft donor. CDR3 DNA sequence: TGTGCCAGCAGCTTAGGCGGCAACAGCCACACAGATACGCAGTATTTT. Encoded protein: CASSLGGNSHTDTQYF.